These 4 T cell receptor beta chains came from one sample sequenced in a study of T cells in Graves' hyperthyroidism and ophthalmopathy. Researchers amplified the TCR beta CDR3 regions from RNA transcripts. The TCR CDR3 was amplified in a first-round RT-PCR using the HTBI primer set. In TCRdb, the multiplex PCR reads were re-called with MiXCR into one record per CDR3 protein. The table includes 550,000 to 600,000 distinct CDR3 sequences, approximately 14% detected once. The sample was blood. The source is a woman younger than 35 with Graves' ophthalmopathy.

This clonotype has at least ten counts. The chain couples TRBV27 to TRBJ1-1; D remains ambiguous. Germline V CDR1 and CDR2: MNHEY, SMNVEV (reference sequence). CDR3 size: 13 residues. Trimming shortened V by 3 bases and J by 6 bases, and 11 bases separated the two germline ends. In DNA, the CDR3 is TGTGCCAGCAGTTTTGGTGGAGGGTCTGAAGCTTTCTTT. Protein product: CASSFGGGSEAFF.

This clonotype occurred many times. The chain recombines TRBV18 with TRBJ1-1; D possibly corresponds to TRBD1 (5 bases). V was clipped by 6 bases and J by 7 bases, with 12 bases between them. The CDR3 contains 12 residues. Germline V CDR1 and CDR2: KGHSH, LQKENI. This CDR3 is CASSSFGGEAFF. In DNA form, the CDR3 reads TGTGCCAGCTCGTCTTTCGGGGGTGAAGCTTTCTTT.

This clonotype was counted only a few times. Here the CDR3 reads CSAPKGTSVYNEQFF. The CDR3 DNA reads TGCAGTGCCCCGAAAGGGACTTCAGTATACAATGAGCAGTTCTTC. V usage is TRBV20-1 and J usage is TRBJ2-1, with D maybe TRBD2 (6 bases). The CDR3 has 15 amino acids. Germline V gives CDR1 DFQATT, CDR2 SNEGSKA (reference sequence). V was shortened by 6 bases and J by 4 bases, with 19 bases between the two germline ends.

There are a few counts of this clonotype. The chain recombines TRBV4-2 with TRBJ2-7; 9 nucleotides match TRBD2. Trimming removed 0 bases from V and 5 bases from J; junction bases left unmatched: 14. The CDR3 is made up of 18 amino acids. Germline CDR1 LGHNA, CDR2 YNFKEQ. CDR3 bases: TGTGCCAGCAGCCAAGATTTCCCCCTTGGCGGGAGGGGTCACGAGCAGTACTTC. This translates into CASSQDFPLGGRGHEQYF.